A single sample is the source of the 32 T cell receptor beta chains below, sequenced in a study of identical twins. Using its own MiXCR run on the 5' RACE reads, TCRdb lists one record per CDR3 protein. The sample lists about 660,000 distinct CDR3 sequences, about 9.4% occurring once. In addition, the sample was reused for a study of yellow fever vaccine responses in identical twins.

Specimen: PBMCs. These receptors were taken from a woman in her late teens or twenties in good health.

The J gene is TRBJ1-4, the V gene TRBV18; D unresolved. Trimming left V 6 bases short and J 4 bases short, with 15 bases between. The germline V gene encodes CDR1 KGHSH and CDR2 LQKENI. The CDR3 runs to 15 residues. CDR3: CASSLEGPYNEKLFF. The CDR3 coding sequence is TGTGCCAGCTCGCTGGAAGGACCTTATAATGAAAAACTGTTTTTT.

The gene calls are TRBV2 and TRBJ2-1; no clear D gene. This CDR3 has 11 amino acids. V shed 3 bases and J shed 5 bases, with 2 bases lying between them. Germline CDR1 SNHLY, CDR2 FYNNEI. CDR3 loop: CASSDNNEQFF. The DNA of the CDR3 is TGTGCCAGCAGTGACAACAATGAGCAGTTCTTC.

This clonotype was seen a few times. The rearrangement joins TRBV7-2 to TRBJ2-7, with D possibly matching TRBD2 (6 bases). The CDR3 loop spans 14 amino acids. CDR1 SGHTA and CDR2 FQGNSA come from the germline V gene. Trimming cost V 3 bases and J 3 bases, with 12 bases left between them. CDR3 DNA: TGTGCCAGCAGCTTTGCGGGACGATTCTACGAGCAGTACTTC. This codes for CASSFAGRFYEQYF.

This clonotype was observed at least ten times. This rearrangement joins TRBV29-1 to TRBJ2-2; no clear D gene. The germline gives CDR1 SQVTM, CDR2 ANQGSEA. CDR3 length: 13 residues. With 0 bases removed from V and 3 bases from J, the gap between germline ends came to 5 bases. The CDR3 DNA reads as TGCAGCGTTGAAGATGGGGACACCGGGGAGCTGTTTTTT. Translated, it gives CSVEDGDTGELFF.

This clonotype appeared a few times. The chain is built from TRBV14 and TRBJ2-1; the D is unclear. Germline CDR1 is SGHDN and CDR2 is FVKESK. Trimming pared 4 bases from V and 0 bases from J, leaving 10 bases between. The CDR3 sequence is 15 residues long. The CDR3 bases are TGTGCCAGCAGCCCTTTTCGAGGCTCCTACAATGAGCAGTTCTTC. It is translated as CASSPFRGSYNEQFF.

There are a few counts of this clonotype. Since the CDR3 does not end with the conserved phenylalanine or tryptophan, this likely comes from a read error. The V and J genes are TRBV7-9 and TRBJ2-7; D is ambiguous. The CDR3 is 13 amino acids. V shed 6 bases and J shed 5 bases, with 14 bases lying between them. Germline assignment: CDR1 SEHNR and CDR2 FQNEAQ (reference sequence). CDR3 DNA: TGTGCCAGCAGTTCGCGCTCAGCCGACGAGCAGTACTCC. Translated, it gives CASSSRSADEQYS.

This chain links TRBV7-6 with TRBJ2-1; 10 bases fit TRBD2. CDR1 SGHVS and CDR2 FNYEAQ come from the germline V gene. The CDR3 covers 15 residues. With V trimmed by 0 bases and J by 9 bases, 5 bases remained unmatched. CDR3 sequence reads: CASSLASGGAVEQFF. The CDR3 DNA follows: TGTGCCAGCAGCTTAGCCAGCGGGGGGGCTGTTGAGCAGTTCTTC.

Only a few counts were recorded for this clonotype. The chain joins TRBV6-1 to TRBJ1-3; D is possibly TRBD1 (6 bases). The length of the CDR3 is 16 residues. Germline loops: CDR1 MNHNS, CDR2 SASEGT. The V end was cut by 2 bases, the J end by 6 bases, with 17 bases between. CDR3 residues: CASSEPRTEGQNTIYF. The DNA of the CDR3 is TGTGCCAGCAGTGAACCTAGGACAGAAGGTCAAAACACCATATATTTT.

This clonotype was found many times. This chain links TRBV5-6 with TRBJ2-7; the D gene is possibly TRBD2 (7 bases). Trimming left V 5 bases short and J 5 bases short, with 17 bases between. CDR1 and CDR2 (germline): SGHDT, YYEEEE. The CDR3 covers 14 residues. The CDR3, as DNA: TGTGCCAGCAGGGCCCGGGGGGCCTTGGACGAGCAGTACTTC. Its translation: CASRARGALDEQYF.

This clonotype was seen ten or more times. J is TRBJ2-1 and V is TRBV5-1, with D possibly being TRBD2 (9 bases). Germline assignment: CDR1 SGHRS and CDR2 YFSETQ. V lost 4 bases to trimming and J lost 9 bases, with 20 bases between them. The CDR3 runs 15 residues. Written as DNA, the CDR3 is TGCGCCAGCAGCCTTAGCGGGAGCCAGGGGGCTGAGCAGTTCTTC. Protein sequence: CASSLSGSQGAEQFF. Drawing the rest from reference TRBV5-1 and TRBJ2-1, the complete variable domain is KAGVTQTPRYLIKTRGQQVTLSCSPISGHRSVSWYQQTPGQGLQFLFEYFSETQRNKGNFPGRFSGRQFSNSRSEMNVSTLELGDSALYLCASSLSGSQGAEQFFGPGTRLTVL.

This clonotype was counted only a few times. This rearrangement joins TRBV12-3 or TRBV12-4 to TRBJ1-3, with D possibly matching TRBD1 (6 bases). This CDR3 region has 14 residues. V shed 2 bases and J shed 3 bases, with 8 bases lying between them. As DNA, the CDR3 is TGTGCCAGCAGTTTACGGGACATTGGAAACACCATATATTTT. Amino acids: CASSLRDIGNTIYF.

This clonotype has just a few counts. The chain joins TRBV29-1 to TRBJ2-1; 10 nucleotides match TRBD1. The CDR3 is 18 amino acids. From germline, CDR1 is SQVTM and CDR2 ANQGSEA. Unmatched junction bases numbered 12, after V lost 1 base and J lost 3 bases. The CDR3 sequence: CSVEAVQGQGLRYNEQFF. CDR3 in DNA: TGCAGCGTTGAAGCGGTCCAGGGACAGGGGCTCCGCTACAATGAGCAGTTCTTC.

This clonotype was seen at least ten times. The chain is built from TRBV29-1 and TRBJ2-1; 13 positions agree with TRBD2. Germline values: CDR1 SQVTM, CDR2 ANQGSEA. This CDR3 has 16 amino acids. Trimming took 6 bases from V and 3 from J; bases not matched to a gene: 8. The CDR3, as DNA: TGCAGCGTGGCCGGACTAGCGGGAGTTCGCTACAATGAGCAGTTCTTC. Translated: CSVAGLAGVRYNEQFF.

The table lists this clonotype with a few counts. The J gene is TRBJ2-3, the V gene TRBV29-1; D uncertain. Trimming cost V 3 bases and J 2 bases, with 9 bases left between them. The CDR3 contains 13 residues. Germline CDR1 reads SQVTM; CDR2 reads ANQGSEA. Written as DNA, the CDR3 is TGCAGCGTTGAGGAGCGAAACACAGATACGCAGTATTTT. It yields the protein CSVEERNTDTQYF.

The genes are TRBV7-9 and TRBJ2-7; 9 bases match TRBD2. The CDR3 is made up of 15 amino acids. CDR1 and CDR2 (germline): SEHNR, FQNEAQ (reference sequence). The ends lost 5 bases at V and 3 bases at J; junction bases unmatched: 8. CDR3 sequence reads: CASSHGLAYYYEQYF. The CDR3 region has the DNA TGTGCCAGCAGCCATGGACTAGCGTATTACTACGAGCAGTACTTC.

The sample holds a few counts of this clonotype. V usage is TRBV4-1 and J usage is TRBJ1-2; D unclear. The CDR3 is made up of 15 amino acids. V gave up 0 bases and J gave up 7 bases, with 15 bases separating them. Germline V gives CDR1 MGHRA, CDR2 YSYEKL. The CDR3 loop reads CASSQDLEGWSGYTF. The CDR3, as DNA: TGCGCCAGCAGCCAAGATCTTGAGGGTTGGAGTGGCTACACCTTC.

This clonotype came up many times. At one boundary the junction diverges from the germline segment, which might be a read error. The chain couples TRBV7-9 to TRBJ2-1; 11 nucleotides align to TRBD2. Germline assignment: CDR1 SEHNR and CDR2 FQNEAQ (reference sequence). This CDR3 comprises 15 residues. CDR3 residues: CASSTSGSSYNEQFF. The CDR3 DNA reads as TGCGCCAGCAGCACTAGCGGGAGCTCCTACAATGAGCAGTTCTTC.

This chain joins TRBV20-1 and TRBJ2-3; D possibly matches TRBD1 or TRBD2 (5 bases each). V shed 6 bases and J shed 2 bases, with 18 bases lying between them. The CDR3 contains 15 residues. In germline, CDR1 is DFQATT, CDR2 SNEGSKA (reference sequence). This CDR3 reads CSAGTTQRITDTQYF. DNA for the CDR3: TGCAGTGCCGGGACGACACAACGGATCACAGATACGCAGTATTTT.

The chain joins TRBV7-9 to TRBJ2-5; D is possibly TRBD1 (7 bases). Trimming removed 8 bases from V and 5 bases from J, with 21 bases in between. This CDR3 spans 15 amino acids. Germline loops: CDR1 SEHNR, CDR2 FQNEAQ (reference sequence). Here the CDR3 DNA reads TGTGCCAGCGCAGGGGGGCGAGGGCAGATCGAGACCCAGTACTTC. Translated, it gives CASAGGRGQIETQYF.

This clonotype appeared a few times. The V gene is TRBV5-5, the J gene TRBJ1-1; no clear D. The CDR3 extends over 14 amino acids. Germline assignment: CDR1 SGHKS and CDR2 YYEKEE (reference sequence). Trimming pared 2 bases from V and 0 bases from J, leaving 8 bases between. The CDR3 coding sequence is TGTGCCAGCAGCTTTAAGGGCATGAACACTGAAGCTTTCTTT. Translating it yields CASSFKGMNTEAFF.

V and J are TRBV24-1 and TRBJ2-1, with TRBD2 identical over 8 bases. With 3 bases clipped from V and 5 bases from J, the junction kept 11 bases outside the gene matches. The germline V gene has CDR1 KGHDR and CDR2 SFDVKD. The length of the CDR3 is 17 residues. This chain's CDR3 is CATSDEFDPRGDNEQFF. Here the CDR3 DNA reads TGTGCCACCAGTGATGAGTTCGACCCGCGGGGGGACAATGAGCAGTTCTTC.

The V gene is TRBV20-1, the J gene TRBJ2-7; D is possibly TRBD2 (7 bases). The V end was cut by 6 bases, the J end by 9 bases, with 21 bases between. The CDR3 covers 13 residues. Germline CDR1 is DFQATT and CDR2 is SNEGSKA (reference sequence). CDR3 DNA: TGCAGTGCGGTGGCGGGGGCCCCGGACGGGCAGTACTTC. It codes for CSAVAGAPDGQYF.

This clonotype occurred a few times. The genes are TRBV2 and TRBJ2-1, with 9 bases lining up with TRBD2. Germline loops: CDR1 SNHLY, CDR2 FYNNEI. The V and J ends lost 5 bases and 0 bases, in that order; junction bases with no gene match: 11. The CDR3 sequence is 18 residues long. CDR3 protein: CASSPPGLAGLSYNEQFF. The CDR3 DNA reads as TGTGCCAGCAGTCCTCCGGGACTAGCAGGACTCTCCTACAATGAGCAGTTCTTC. Full variable domain (missing parts from reference TRBV2 and TRBJ2-1): EPEVTQTPSHQVTQMGQEVILRCVPISNHLYFYWYRQILGQKVEFLVSFYNNEISEKSEIFDDQFSVERPDGSNFTLKIRSTKLEDSAMYFCASSPPGLAGLSYNEQFFGPGTRLTVL.

To note about this clonotype: This may be a read error, as it is one base from a much larger clone. The chain has TRBV20-1 and TRBJ2-1; TRBD2 agrees at 8 bases. The J call may be wrong; the DNA end is better matched by TRBJ2-7. This CDR3 has 13 residues. Per the germline V gene, CDR1 is DFQATT and CDR2 is SNEGSKA (reference sequence). CDR3: CSARTREASEQYF. CDR3 in DNA: TGCAGTGCTAGGACGCGGGAGGCAAGCGAGCAGTACTTC.

This chain joins TRBV5-5 and TRBJ2-2; no clear D. Between the trimmed V and J ends, which lost 4 bases and 6 bases, there was a span of 10 bases. CDR1 and CDR2 from the germline V gene are SGHKS and YYEKEE (reference sequence). The CDR3 sequence is 13 residues long. The CDR3 protein is CASSLIFPGELFF. CDR3 bases: TGTGCCAGCAGCCTAATATTCCCCGGGGAGCTGTTTTTT.

The genes are TRBV2 and TRBJ2-7, with 9 bases identical to TRBD1. Germline CDR1 and CDR2: SNHLY and FYNNEI. The CDR3 is 14 residues long. The V gene end was trimmed by 1 base and the J gene end by 5 bases; junction bases not matched to a gene: 3. The CDR3 sequence is CASSEVGQGNEQYF. In nucleotides, the CDR3 is TGTGCCAGCAGTGAAGTTGGACAGGGGAACGAGCAGTACTTC.

V usage is TRBV7-9 and J usage is TRBJ2-1, with D maybe TRBD2 (5 bases). CDR3 length: 17 amino acids. Germline V lookup: CDR1 SEHNR, CDR2 FQNEAQ (reference sequence). Between the trimmed V and J ends, which lost 1 base and 4 bases, there was a span of 17 bases. This chain's CDR3 is CASSLVLGLRTYNEQFF. CDR3 in DNA: TGTGCCAGCAGCTTAGTACTCGGACTCCGTACGTACAATGAGCAGTTCTTC.

The chain has TRBV11-2 and TRBJ2-2; the D call may be TRBD1 or TRBD2 (6 bases each). V was trimmed by 5 bases and J by 5 bases, leaving 27 bases between them. The CDR3 runs 19 residues. The germline CDR1 and CDR2 sequences are SGHAT and FQNNGV. The CDR3 sequence: CASSPIVARGQGRTGELFF. CDR3 bases: TGTGCCAGCAGCCCTATAGTGGCTCGCGGGCAGGGGAGGACCGGGGAGCTGTTTTTT.

This clonotype appeared many times. The chain is built from TRBV25-1 and TRBJ1-2, with a tentative D call TRBD1 (5 bases). Trimming cost V 11 bases and J 1 base, with 11 bases left between them. CDR1 is MGHDK and CDR2 is SYGVNS in the germline V gene. CDR3 length: 12 amino acids. The CDR3 protein is CASRGNNYGYTF. The CDR3 region has the DNA TGTGCCTCACGGGGGAATAACTATGGCTACACCTTC.

This clonotype was detected ten times or more. The chain is built from TRBV12-3 or TRBV12-4 and TRBJ2-1; perhaps TRBD1 as D (5 bases). Trimming removed 0 bases at V and 2 bases at J, with 8 bases between. The CDR3 length is 15 residues. The CDR3: CASSLAQGTYNEQFF. CDR3 bases: TGTGCCAGCAGTTTAGCCCAGGGCACCTACAATGAGCAGTTCTTC.

This clonotype was picked up many times. CDR3 sequence: CATSRVVIAGVTRNEQFF. CDR3 DNA sequence: TGTGCCACCAGCAGGGTTGTAATTGCGGGAGTGACGAGGAATGAGCAGTTCTTC. This chain connects TRBV15 to TRBJ2-1; 7 bases fit TRBD2. Germline V gene sequence: CDR1 LNHNV, CDR2 YYDKDF (reference sequence). The CDR3 loop spans 18 amino acids. Unmatched junction bases numbered 18, after V lost 3 bases and J lost 7 bases.

This clonotype was detected many times. This sequence joins TRBV7-2 and TRBJ1-5; D unclear. Per germline, CDR1 SGHTA and CDR2 FQGNSA. The CDR3 length is 16 residues. The V gene lost 4 bases and the J gene lost 1 base, with 14 bases spanning the gap. The CDR3 loop reads CASSSSGWASNQPQHF. The CDR3 DNA reads TGTGCCAGCAGCTCTAGCGGGTGGGCCAGCAATCAGCCCCAGCATTTT.